This passage covers 25 T cell receptor beta chains from one sample sequenced in a study of brain T cells in children with intractable seizures. TCRdb's table, derived via immunoSEQ multiplex PCR, lists solely in-frame clones and lacks some. This repertoire shows roughly 64,000 clones, approximately 95% found once; its top ten account for more than 0.35%. Here the sequenced sample was peripheral blood, taken at surgery. Every receptor here comes from a boy younger than two with focal cortical dysplasia and intractable seizures.

V is TRBV4-3 and J is TRBJ1-2, with D possibly being TRBD1 (5 bases). The CDR3 sequence is 15 residues long. Germline CDR1 reads LGHNA; CDR2 reads YSLEER. Trimming cost V 0 bases and J 3 bases, with 11 bases left between them. CDR3 bases: TGCGCCAGCAGCCAAGAGGAACAGGTTCACTATGGCTACACCTTC. Protein product: CASSQEEQVHYGYTF.

This clone was seen only once. V gene TRBV7-7 combines with J gene TRBJ2-5; TRBD2 is a possible D gene (5 bases). The CDR3 has 15 residues. Trimming pared 5 bases from V and 5 bases from J, leaving 18 bases between. Germline loops: CDR1 SSHAT, CDR2 FNYEAQ (reference sequence). The CDR3 here is CASSLTPGIRETQYF. The DNA of the CDR3 is TGTGCCAGCAGCCTAACCCCGGGGATTCGCGAGACCCAGTACTTC. Combining the CDR3 with reference TRBV7-7 and TRBJ2-5 gives the whole variable domain GAGVSQSPRYKVTKRGQDVTLRCDPISSHATLYWYQQALGQGPEFLTYFNYEAQPDKSGLPSDRFSAERPEGSISTLTIQRTEQRDSAMYRCASSLTPGIRETQYFGPGTRLLVL.

The chain joins TRBV18 to TRBJ1-1, with a possible D match to TRBD1 (5 bases). Trimming removed 2 bases at V and 1 base at J, with 14 bases between. The CDR3 extends over 16 amino acids. CDR1 KGHSH and CDR2 LQKENI come from the germline V gene. CDR3 DNA: TGTGCCAGCTCACCAGGATACGACAGAGCGAACACTGAAGCTTTCTTT. It translates to CASSPGYDRANTEAFF.

This clone was seen once. V and J are TRBV19 and TRBJ2-5; 10 nucleotides agree with TRBD1. With V trimmed by 5 bases and J by 3 bases, 6 bases remained unmatched. The CDR3 totals 15 residues. The germline V gene has CDR1 LNHDA and CDR2 SQIVND (reference sequence). The DNA for the CDR3 is TGTGCCAGTAGTGTCACCGGGACAGGGGAAGAGACCCAGTACTTC. As protein: CASSVTGTGEETQYF.

The chain combines TRBV7-3 with TRBJ2-3; D may be TRBD2 (6 bases). Deletions cut 2 bases from V and 2 bases from J, with 20 bases between. This CDR3 contains 18 residues. CDR1 is SGHTA, CDR2 FQGTGA, per germline. CDR3 nucleotides: TGTGCCAGCAGCTTAGGTCTAAGGGTCAGCGGGTTCACAGATACGCAGTATTTT. Translating gives CASSLGLRVSGFTDTQYF.

This rearrangement joins TRBV9 to TRBJ1-6, with D unclear. Trimming removed 0 bases at V and 0 bases at J, with 4 bases between. This CDR3 spans 15 amino acids. Germline V CDR1 and CDR2: SGDLS, YYNGEE. Here the CDR3 DNA reads TGTGCCAGCAGCGTAGACAGCTCCTATAATTCACCCCTCCACTTT. Translating it yields CASSVDSSYNSPLHF.

The chain is built from TRBV5-1 and TRBJ1-2; tentatively, D is TRBD1 (6 bases). Trimming removed 4 bases at V and 0 bases at J, with 10 bases between. CDR1 SGHRS and CDR2 YFSETQ come from the germline V gene. This CDR3 has 14 amino acids. Here the CDR3 reads CASSLDSANYGYTF. The CDR3 bases are TGCGCCAGCAGCCTGGACAGTGCTAACTATGGCTACACCTTC.

The chain is built from TRBV3-1 (or the pseudogene TRBV3-2) and TRBJ1-5; D is uncertain. V gave up 1 base and J gave up 9 bases, with 13 bases separating them. The CDR3 has 14 residues. Germline V gene lookup returns CDR1 LGHDT and CDR2 YNNKEL (reference sequence). The CDR3 sequence is CASSQGGGRSPQHF. The CDR3 DNA reads TGTGCCAGCAGCCAAGGAGGAGGGCGCTCGCCCCAGCATTTT.

The chain is built from TRBV6-2 or TRBV6-3 and TRBJ2-5; 12 bases fit TRBD2. The CDR3 has 16 residues. The V and J ends lost 6 bases and 5 bases, in that order; junction bases with no gene match: 10. Germline V lookup: CDR1 MNHEY, CDR2 SVGEGT. The CDR3 loop reads CASSRSSGGVVETQYF. CDR3 in DNA: TGTGCCAGCAGCCGTTCTAGCGGGGGGGTTGTGGAGACCCAGTACTTC.

This sequence joins TRBV5-4 and TRBJ2-5; D is unclear. The V gene lost 2 bases and the J gene lost 1 base, with 0 bases spanning the gap. CDR3 length equals 11 residues. Germline-derived CDR1 and CDR2 are SGHNT and YYREEE (reference sequence). The CDR3 here is CASSFQETQYF. CDR3 nucleotides: TGTGCCAGCAGCTTCCAAGAGACCCAGTACTTC.

The chain combines TRBV5-1 with TRBJ2-2; D possibly corresponds to TRBD2 (5 bases). From germline, CDR1 is SGHRS and CDR2 YFSETQ. This CDR3 is built from 18 residues. V lost 0 bases and J 0 bases, leaving 15 bases between the germline ends. The CDR3 sequence: CASSLAVGRSANTGELFF. For the CDR3, the DNA is TGCGCCAGCAGCTTGGCGGTGGGGAGAAGCGCGAACACCGGGGAGCTGTTTTTT.

The J gene is TRBJ2-3, the V gene TRBV19; D is possibly TRBD1 (6 bases). CDR3 length: 15 amino acids. Germline lookup yields CDR1 LNHDA and CDR2 SQIVND (reference sequence). V was shortened by 7 bases and J by 4 bases, with 18 bases between the two germline ends. CDR3 residues: CASNFARTAADTQYF. CDR3 nucleotide sequence: TGTGCCAGTAACTTCGCTCGGACAGCAGCAGATACGCAGTATTTT.

The chain recombines TRBV11-2 with TRBJ2-1; 12 bases align to TRBD1. The V segment lost 5 bases and the J segment 9 bases; nucleotides outside the gene matches: 8. The length of the CDR3 is 15 residues. Germline V CDR1 and CDR2: SGHAT, FQNNGV. The DNA of the CDR3 is TGTGCCAGCAGCCCCGGGACAGGGGGCGTCGGTGAGCAGTTCTTC. Residues: CASSPGTGGVGEQFF.

This chain links TRBV5-5 with TRBJ2-1, with 8 bases that match TRBD2. Germline CDR1 and CDR2: SGHKS and YYEKEE (reference sequence). The length of the CDR3 is 14 residues. The junction had 1 base not matched to a gene; V was cut back by 0 bases and J by 5 bases. CDR3 DNA sequence: TGTGCCAGCAGCTTGGCGGGGGGGGACAATGAGCAGTTCTTC. It translates to CASSLAGGDNEQFF.

V is TRBV10-3 and J is TRBJ2-2; 7 bases map to TRBD2. CDR3 length: 17 amino acids. Germline-derived CDR1 and CDR2 are ENHRY and SYGVKD. The V segment lost 0 bases and the J segment 0 bases; nucleotides outside the gene matches: 4. The DNA for the CDR3 is TGTGCCATCAGTGAGTCCCGAGCGGGGTCGAACACCGGGGAGCTGTTTTTT. It specifies CAISESRAGSNTGELFF.

In this sample, this clone turned up once. The V and J genes are TRBV2 and TRBJ1-2; a possible D gene is TRBD1 (6 bases). V lost 10 bases, J lost 0 bases, and 21 bases lay in between. Per the germline V gene, CDR1 is SNHLY and CDR2 is FYNNEI. CDR3 length equals 16 residues. CDR3: CANLASEDRPNYGYTF. DNA of the CDR3: TGTGCCAACCTAGCCAGTGAGGACAGACCTAACTATGGCTACACCTTC.

The chain carries TRBV6-5 and TRBJ2-7; D gene unclear. This CDR3 comprises 12 residues. V was pared by 6 bases and J by 7 bases, with 13 bases between. Germline loops: CDR1 MNHEY, CDR2 SVGAGI. DNA of the CDR3: TGTGCCAGCAGGAACTTAGATGGAGAGCAGTACTTC. Its translation: CASRNLDGEQYF.

The chain combines TRBV25-1 with TRBJ2-3; 7 bases map to TRBD2. The CDR3 has 16 amino acids. CDR1 and CDR2 from the germline V gene are MGHDK and SYGVNS. The J segment lost 1 base and the V segment lost 6 bases, leaving 10 bases of the junction unmatched. The CDR3 sequence is CASRRMGGVGTDTQYF. DNA of the CDR3: TGTGCCAGCAGGCGAATGGGGGGGGTAGGCACAGATACGCAGTATTTT.

The chain uses TRBV6-1 and TRBJ1-1; no reliable D call. V was trimmed by 3 bases and J by 10 bases, leaving 12 bases between them. CDR1 and CDR2 (germline): MNHNS, SASEGT. This CDR3 is built from 12 residues. The CDR3 spells CASSDVGRGAFF. CDR3 sequence (DNA): TGTGCCAGCAGTGACGTCGGACGGGGAGCTTTCTTT.

This chain uses TRBV3-1 (or the pseudogene TRBV3-2) with TRBJ2-7; TRBD2 matches at 7 bases. This CDR3 is 15 amino acids long. The germline gives CDR1 LGHDT, CDR2 YNNKEL (reference sequence). Germline trimming cut 0 bases from V and 0 bases from J; bases unmatched to any gene: 2. This chain's CDR3 is CASSQEKRGSYEQYF. CDR3 DNA sequence: TGTGCCAGCAGCCAAGAGAAGCGGGGCTCCTACGAGCAGTACTTC.

The chain is built from TRBV3-1 (or the pseudogene TRBV3-2) and TRBJ1-6, with D possibly being TRBD1 (6 bases). This CDR3 region has 14 residues. Trimming cost V 7 bases and J 7 bases, with 14 bases left between them. CDR1 and CDR2 (germline): LGHDT, YNNKEL (reference sequence). The DNA of the CDR3 is TGTGCCAGCACCCTATGGCAGGGGAATTCACCCCTCCACTTT. This encodes CASTLWQGNSPLHF.

This clone was recorded only once. This chain joins TRBV7-9 and TRBJ1-2; TRBD1 aligns across 7 bases. The V segment lost 1 base and the J segment 4 bases; nucleotides outside the gene matches: 3. Germline CDR1 and CDR2: SEHNR and FQNEAQ (reference sequence). This CDR3 region has 14 residues. The CDR3 DNA reads TGTGCCAGCAGCTTAGAGAGGGGGCTCTATGGCTACACCTTC. This codes for CASSLERGLYGYTF.

The rearrangement uses TRBV5-6 and TRBJ1-1; 12 bases agree with TRBD1. The germline CDR1 and CDR2 sequences are SGHDT and YYEEEE. This CDR3 spans 16 amino acids. J was trimmed by 2 bases and V by 4 bases; bases with no gene match: 6. CDR3 nucleotide sequence: TGTGCCAGCAGCGCCCGGGACAGGGGGCGCAACACTGAAGCTTTCTTT. Protein product: CASSARDRGRNTEAFF.

The chain couples TRBV6-5 to TRBJ2-1; D is tentatively TRBD1 or TRBD2 (5 bases each). This CDR3 spans 14 amino acids. The V end was cut by 5 bases, the J end by 9 bases, with 17 bases between. CDR1 and CDR2 (germline): MNHEY, SVGAGI. CDR3 residues: CASSRLPGGGEQFF. CDR3 bases: TGTGCCAGCAGTAGACTACCGGGTGGGGGTGAGCAGTTCTTC.

This chain uses TRBV9 with TRBJ1-2; D is ambiguous. The CDR3 sequence is 15 residues long. Trimming pared 4 bases from V and 2 bases from J, leaving 15 bases between. Germline V CDR1 and CDR2: SGDLS, YYNGEE. The CDR3 DNA is TGTGCCAGCAGCACTTCCGCCGGCGGGAACTATGGCTACACCTTC. Protein product: CASSTSAGGNYGYTF.